This TCR beta chain comes out of a study of shared clonotypes between healthy human individuals. The study, taken as a whole, reports: Generally, naive subsets came out with larger estimated richness than memory subsets.

Genomic DNA (from each subset) was split evenly across several immunoSEQ plates. TCRdb's table, derived via immunoSEQ multiplex PCR, lists solely in-frame clones and lacks some. The data show around 370,000 clones, with about 96% seen just once and 0.25% to 0.35% held by the top ten. Each CD8 memory set brought CD45RO+ cells together with CCR7-negative CD45RA+ TemRA cells. Comment on this clone: Its specificity is unknown.

This CDR3 comprises 13 residues. Germline V gene sequence: CDR1 SGHTA, CDR2 FQGNSA. V was pared by 2 bases and J by 4 bases, with 8 bases between. The sequenced sample consisted of memory CD8+ T cells sorted from blood. Sample subset: CD45RO+ cells pooled with CCR7-negative TemRA cells. This TCR was recovered from a young man in good health. The chain joins TRBV7-2 to TRBJ1-2, with D possibly being TRBD1 (6 bases). The CDR3: CASSLTTGYGYTF. CDR3 in DNA: TGTGCCAGCAGCTTAACGACAGGCTATGGCTACACCTTC.